One sample yielded the 26 T cell receptor beta chains listed below, sequenced in a study of metastatic and nonmetastatic thyroid tumors. TCRdb re-called the PCR reads with MiXCR. The top ten clones hold roughly a tenth of a sample with 15,000 to 20,000 clones, about a quarter of them seen once. Every patient underwent thyroid surgery untreated. What was sequenced was adjacent normal tissue. Receptors were obtained from a female donor with papillary thyroid cancer or a benign thyroid nodule (not recorded which). Some clones in this sample may be carry-over from other donors' samples.

This clone was counted a few times. The chain employs TRBV28 and TRBJ2-5, with a weak D call TRBD1 (6 bases). V was trimmed by 0 bases and J by 1 base, leaving 21 bases between them. This CDR3 is built from 19 residues. CDR1 is MDHEN and CDR2 is SYDVKM in the germline V gene. CDR3 sequence (DNA): TGTGCCAGCAGTTTATGGAGAGGGGGTGTCGGGACGACCCAAGAGACCCAGTACTTC. Encoded protein: CASSLWRGGVGTTQETQYF.

The rearrangement uses TRBV24-1 and TRBJ2-5, with a weak D call TRBD2 (7 bases). CDR3 size: 15 residues. The ends were cut back, 3 bases at V and 1 base at J, with 11 bases in the middle. Per germline, CDR1 KGHDR and CDR2 SFDVKD. CDR3 bases: TGTGCCACCAGTGATCGGCGGGGGCTCCAAGAGACCCAGTACTTC. Amino acids: CATSDRRGLQETQYF.

The chain recombines TRBV20-1 with TRBJ2-7; possibly TRBD2 for D (6 bases). The V end lost 2 bases, the J end lost 2 bases, and 10 bases lay between the germline ends. The CDR3 loop spans 13 amino acids. CDR1 is DFQATT and CDR2 is SNEGSKA in the germline V gene (reference sequence). The CDR3 coding sequence is TGCAGTGCTAGATTAGGCGGGACCTACGAGCAGTACTTC. This encodes CSARLGGTYEQYF.

V is TRBV7-8 and J is TRBJ2-7, with 11 positions matching TRBD2. V was pared by 1 base and J by 2 bases, with 10 bases of the junction left unmatched. CDR3 length: 18 amino acids. Germline lookup yields CDR1 SGHVS and CDR2 FQNEAQ. CDR3 loop: CASSLVGSLAGGTYEQYF. CDR3 DNA sequence: TGTGCCAGCAGCTTAGTGGGAAGTCTAGCGGGAGGAACCTACGAGCAGTACTTC.

The genes are TRBV5-6 and TRBJ2-2; D is tentatively TRBD1 or TRBD2 (5 bases each). Germline CDR1 SGHDT, CDR2 YYEEEE. V was trimmed by 2 bases and J by 6 bases, leaving 14 bases between them. The CDR3 is 15 amino acids. The CDR3 nucleotides read TGTGCCAGCAGCTTTGTCACAGGACTCTCCGGGGAGCTGTTTTTT. Encoded protein: CASSFVTGLSGELFF.

In this sample, this clone turned up a few times. The chain joins TRBV6-4 to TRBJ1-5; D call uncertain. CDR3 length equals 15 residues. V was cut by 3 bases and J by 2 bases, with 11 bases left in between. Germline CDR1 and CDR2: MRHNA and SNTAGT. In nucleotides, the CDR3 is TGTGCCAGCAGTGAATCTCCAACGGGCAATCAGCCCCAGCATTTT. This codes for CASSESPTGNQPQHF.

This clone was detected a few times. V usage is TRBV27 and J usage is TRBJ2-1; 9 positions match TRBD2. The CDR3 spans 16 residues. Looked up from germline, CDR1 is MNHEY and CDR2 is SMNVEV (reference sequence). With V trimmed by 5 bases and J by 2 bases, 7 bases remained unmatched. The CDR3 loop is CASSPVAGATYNEQFF. CDR3 in DNA: TGTGCCAGCAGTCCCGTAGCGGGAGCAACCTACAATGAGCAGTTCTTC.

This clone was seen only once. The chain has TRBV20-1 and TRBJ2-3; 11 nucleotides match TRBD2. Germline values: CDR1 DFQATT, CDR2 SNEGSKA (reference sequence). J gave up 7 bases and V 5 bases, and 11 bases lay outside the gene matches. There are 15 residues in the CDR3. The DNA of the CDR3 is TGCAGTGCTGGGGGTAGCGGGAGGGCCCTAAATACGCAGTATTTT. Translated, it gives CSAGGSGRALNTQYF.

This clone was found a few times. The chain joins TRBV7-2 to TRBJ2-1; D is uncertain. CDR1 SGHTA and CDR2 FQGNSA come from the germline V gene. Trimming shortened V by 6 bases and J by 12 bases, and 12 bases separated the two germline ends. The CDR3 has 11 amino acids. The CDR3 sequence: CASSSIFGQFF. The CDR3 DNA sequence: TGTGCCAGCAGTTCTATCTTCGGGCAGTTCTTC.

The chain uses TRBV7-2 and TRBJ1-1; unclear D gene. CDR1 is SGHTA, CDR2 FQGNSA, per germline. The V end was cut by 3 bases, the J end by 2 bases, with 10 bases between. The CDR3 spans 14 residues. Written as DNA, the CDR3 is TGTGCCAGCAGCTTCAACATCATAAACACTGAAGCTTTCTTT. Its translation: CASSFNIINTEAFF.

This clone turned up a few times. The V and J genes are TRBV12-3 or TRBV12-4 and TRBJ1-5; 7 bases align to TRBD1. This CDR3 contains 14 residues. Trimming took 6 bases from V and 2 from J; bases not matched to a gene: 4. The CDR3, as DNA: TGTGCCAGCAGCGGACAGGCCCGCAATCAGCCCCAGCATTTT. This gives the protein CASSGQARNQPQHF.

CDR3 loop: CASSLTGTSGSNEQFF. In DNA, the CDR3 is TGCGCCAGCAGCTTGACCGGGACTAGCGGGAGCAATGAGCAGTTCTTC. The rearrangement joins TRBV5-1 to TRBJ2-1, with 14 bases fitting TRBD2. The CDR3 contains 16 residues. CDR1 SGHRS and CDR2 YFSETQ come from the germline V gene. After removal of 1 base from V and 6 bases from J, the junction contained 3 bases not matched to a gene.

The chain carries TRBV6-5 and TRBJ2-7; 10 nucleotides line up with TRBD2. The CDR3 loop spans 13 amino acids. Germline V gene lookup returns CDR1 MNHEY and CDR2 SVGAGI. V dropped 2 bases and J dropped 5; count of bases not matched to a gene: 0. CDR3 loop: CASSYLAGDEQYF. The CDR3 nucleotides are TGTGCCAGCAGTTACCTAGCGGGAGACGAGCAGTACTTC.

V is TRBV7-6 and J is TRBJ2-1; possibly TRBD2 for D (5 bases). The CDR3 has 17 residues. The V end was cut by 5 bases, the J end by 4 bases, with 21 bases between. Germline V CDR1 and CDR2: SGHVS, FNYEAQ. The CDR3 sequence: CASSPEVESGNYNEQFF. The CDR3 nucleotides are TGTGCCAGCAGCCCCGAGGTCGAGTCGGGAAATTACAATGAGCAGTTCTTC.

This clone was seen repeatedly, ten times or more. V is TRBV2 and J is TRBJ2-1; D might be TRBD1 or TRBD2, each matching 5 bases. Deletions cut 5 bases from V and 8 bases from J, with 13 bases between. This CDR3 contains 13 residues. Germline-derived CDR1 and CDR2 are SNHLY and FYNNEI. The CDR3 sequence: CASSSRRDDEQFF. The CDR3 DNA reads as TGTGCCAGCAGTTCGCGCAGGGACGATGAGCAGTTCTTC. Full variable domain (outside the CDR3, taken from reference TRBV2 and TRBJ2-1): EPEVTQTPSHQVTQMGQEVILRCVPISNHLYFYWYRQILGQKVEFLVSFYNNEISEKSEIFDDQFSVERPDGSNFTLKIRSTKLEDSAMYFCASSSRRDDEQFFGPGTRLTVL.

This clone was seen more than once but under ten times. A much bigger clone sits one base away, suggesting this may be a read error. CDR3 loop: CASSYTRGNGYTF. The CDR3 DNA is TGTGCCAGCAGTTACACCAGGGGTAATGGCTACACCTTC. The genes are TRBV6-6 and TRBJ1-2; possible D gene TRBD1, 6 bases. CDR1 MNHNY and CDR2 SVGAGI come from the germline V gene (reference sequence). This CDR3 comprises 13 residues. V was cut by 2 bases and J by 6 bases, with 10 bases left in between.

V and J are TRBV20-1 and TRBJ2-2, with 11 bases matching TRBD2. The V and J ends lost 6 bases and 5 bases, in that order; junction bases with no gene match: 5. This CDR3 region has 14 residues. In germline, CDR1 is DFQATT, CDR2 SNEGSKA (reference sequence). The CDR3 coding sequence is TGCAGTGCCCATACTAGCGGGAGAACCGGGGAGCTGTTTTTT. Protein sequence: CSAHTSGRTGELFF.

The chain uses TRBV27 and TRBJ1-2; 7 nucleotides agree with TRBD1. The trim removed 5 bases at V and 6 bases at J, leaving 15 bases unmatched. The CDR3 contains 16 residues. Germline V gene sequence: CDR1 MNHEY, CDR2 SMNVEV (reference sequence). CDR3 nucleotide sequence: TGTGCCAGCAGTGATCGGGGACAGACCGCTAGGAATGGCTACACCTTC. This translates into CASSDRGQTARNGYTF.

This chain joins TRBV27 and TRBJ1-6; no definite D call. This CDR3 comprises 13 residues. V lost 2 bases and J lost 8, with 7 bases in between. The germline gives CDR1 MNHEY, CDR2 SMNVEV (reference sequence). The CDR3: CASSLAGYSPLHF. CDR3 in DNA: TGTGCCAGCAGTTTAGCCGGTTATTCACCCCTCCACTTT.

The table lists this clone with a few counts. This chain links TRBV19 with TRBJ2-5, with no clear D. The CDR3 extends over 12 amino acids. Trimming pared 6 bases from V and 4 bases from J, leaving 9 bases between. CDR1 LNHDA and CDR2 SQIVND come from the germline V gene (reference sequence). Here the CDR3 DNA reads TGTGCCAGTAGCAGTCGTGGAGAGACCCAGTACTTC. Its protein is CASSSRGETQYF.

This clone is judged large. The J gene is TRBJ2-7, the V gene TRBV20-1; tentatively, D is TRBD1 (5 bases). CDR3 length: 14 amino acids. CDR1 and CDR2 (germline): DFQATT, SNEGSKA (reference sequence). Trimming cost V 5 bases and J 2 bases, with 16 bases left between them. The CDR3 coding sequence is TGCAGTGCTCCCAACAGACAGAGGACCTACGAGCAGTACTTC. Its protein is CSAPNRQRTYEQYF.

Regarding this clone: A read error may produce the germline difference seen at one junction end. This chain joins TRBV5-1 and TRBJ2-7; 9 nucleotides line up with TRBD1. The germline V gene encodes CDR1 SGHRS and CDR2 YFSETQ. The CDR3 is 17 amino acids. In nucleotides, the CDR3 is TGCGCCGGCAGCTTGGCCGGGGGATGGGACAGGGTCAACGAGCAGTACTTC. This gives the protein CAGSLAGGWDRVNEQYF.

This clone was counted a few times. The V gene is TRBV19, the J gene TRBJ2-3, with TRBD2 matching 13 bases. Germline assignment: CDR1 LNHDA and CDR2 SQIVND (reference sequence). The CDR3 covers 18 residues. V shed 0 bases, J shed 5 bases, and the junction held 8 bases outside the gene matches. CDR3 sequence reads: CASSIDFRTSGSGDTQYF. The CDR3 DNA follows: TGTGCCAGTAGTATAGATTTCCGGACTAGCGGGAGCGGAGATACGCAGTATTTT.

This chain joins TRBV27 and TRBJ1-3, with TRBD1 as a possible D gene (5 bases). The length of the CDR3 is 15 residues. The ends were cut back, 3 bases at V and 4 bases at J, with 13 bases in the middle. Germline V gene sequence: CDR1 MNHEY, CDR2 SMNVEV (reference sequence). The CDR3 region is CASSLRGDLGNTIYF. CDR3 nucleotide sequence: TGTGCCAGCAGTTTGCGAGGGGATCTGGGAAACACCATATATTTT.

This clone rates as large (0.1 to 1%). The chain links TRBV6-1 to TRBJ2-3; D is unclear. With 2 bases removed from V and 2 bases from J, the gap between germline ends came to 14 bases. The CDR3 has 16 amino acids. Per germline, CDR1 MNHNS and CDR2 SASEGT. The CDR3 spells CASSEHSSRYTDTQYF. For the CDR3, the DNA is TGTGCCAGCAGTGAACATAGCTCCCGGTACACAGATACGCAGTATTTT.

This clone occurred a few times. The chain employs TRBV12-3 or TRBV12-4 and TRBJ1-1, with D tentatively TRBD1 (5 bases). The CDR3 has 14 residues. With 2 bases removed from V and 0 bases from J, the gap between germline ends came to 7 bases. This chain's CDR3 is CASSLLGVNTEAFF. The CDR3 DNA reads TGTGCCAGCAGTTTACTAGGGGTGAACACTGAAGCTTTCTTT.